These 13 T cell receptor beta chains were all obtained from the same sample, sequenced in a study of T cells in Graves' hyperthyroidism and ophthalmopathy. RNA transcripts gave rise to amplified TCR beta CDR3 regions. HTBI primers were used for first-round RT-PCR of the TCR CDR3. One entry per CDR3 protein results from TCRdb running MiXCR on the multiplex PCR reads. The table shows 400,000 to 450,000 distinct CDR3 sequences, with roughly 14% occurring only once. The sequencing input was blood. Every receptor here comes from a man aged 18 to 29 with Graves' ophthalmopathy.

There are a few counts of this clonotype. V usage is TRBV24-1 and J usage is TRBJ2-3; D is uncertain. This CDR3 has 16 amino acids. Germline V CDR1 and CDR2: KGHDR, SFDVKD. Between the trimmed V and J ends, which lost 3 bases and 0 bases, there was a span of 12 bases. The CDR3: CATSDPTRASTDTQYF. DNA of the CDR3: TGTGCCACCAGTGATCCGACACGAGCTAGCACAGATACGCAGTATTTT.

This clonotype came up a few times. The chain has TRBV20-1 and TRBJ1-6; TRBD1 might be the D (6 bases). V was pared by 3 bases and J by 5 bases, with 20 bases between. The CDR3 extends over 17 amino acids. Germline-derived CDR1 and CDR2 are DFQATT and SNEGSKA (reference sequence). CDR3 DNA: TGCAGTGCTAGTGACACCGCAGGGGCGCTTAATAATTCACCCCTCCACTTT. This codes for CSASDTAGALNNSPLHF.

Many counts were recorded for this clonotype. The rearrangement links TRBV5-1 to TRBJ1-5; D remains ambiguous. Trimming cost V 0 bases and J 3 bases, with 4 bases left between them. Germline-derived CDR1 and CDR2 are SGHRS and YFSETQ. The CDR3 has 13 residues. This chain's CDR3 is CASSLVPNQPQHF. The CDR3 coding sequence is TGCGCCAGCAGCTTGGTCCCCAATCAGCCCCAGCATTTT. The variable domain in full, with the rest retrieved from reference TRBV5-1 and TRBJ1-5, is KAGVTQTPRYLIKTRGQQVTLSCSPISGHRSVSWYQQTPGQGLQFLFEYFSETQRNKGNFPGRFSGRQFSNSRSEMNVSTLELGDSALYLCASSLVPNQPQHFGDGTRLSIL.

This rearrangement joins TRBV11-3 to TRBJ2-1; 13 bases are a match to TRBD2. The trim removed 1 base at V and 11 bases at J, leaving 2 bases unmatched. The CDR3 has 14 amino acids. Per germline, CDR1 SGHNT and CDR2 YENEEA. In nucleotides, the CDR3 is TGTGCCAGCAGCTTAGGACTAGCGGGGGGCCAGCAGTTCTTC. This sequence encodes CASSLGLAGGQQFF.

Concerning this clonotype: Since a much larger clone is just one base distant, this may be a read error. V usage is TRBV11-1 and J usage is TRBJ1-4; the D is unclear. The CDR3 sequence is 15 residues long. Germline V gene lookup returns CDR1 SGHAT and CDR2 FQDESV (reference sequence). The CDR3 region has the DNA TGTGCCAGCAGCTTGCCGTCCAGGAAAAATGAAAAACTGGTTTTT. Translated: CASSLPSRKNEKLVF.

This clonotype was counted between two and nine times. The chain recombines TRBV19 with TRBJ2-6, with 8 bases aligning to TRBD1. With V trimmed by 4 bases and J by 4 bases, 6 bases remained unmatched. The CDR3 extends over 16 amino acids. The germline V gene encodes CDR1 LNHDA and CDR2 SQIVND (reference sequence). The CDR3 loop reads CASSSPGGRGANVLTF. CDR3 DNA sequence: TGTGCCAGTAGTAGTCCAGGGGGCAGAGGGGCCAACGTCCTGACTTTC.

This clonotype was detected a few times. The chain carries TRBV4-2 and TRBJ2-1, with 7 positions matching TRBD2. Unmatched junction bases numbered 16, after V lost 4 bases and J lost 7 bases. The CDR3 has 17 amino acids. Germline assignment: CDR1 LGHNA and CDR2 YNFKEQ. The CDR3 region has the DNA TGTGCCAGCAGCCCTTTCCAGGATAGCGGGCGACATAATGAGCAGTTCTTC. Amino acids: CASSPFQDSGRHNEQFF.

The rearrangement joins TRBV7-8 to TRBJ1-2; D is ambiguous. CDR1 and CDR2 (germline): SGHVS, FQNEAQ. The CDR3 sequence is 15 residues long. The V and J ends lost 2 bases and 3 bases respectively, with 13 bases between them. Here the CDR3 reads CASSLSRTEYYGYTF. The CDR3 bases are TGTGCCAGCAGCTTATCCCGGACGGAGTACTATGGCTACACCTTC.

This clonotype has ten or more counts. V is TRBV11-2 and J is TRBJ2-7; D could derive from TRBD1 or TRBD2 (5 bases each). Germline CDR1 and CDR2: SGHAT and FQNNGV. This CDR3 region has 14 residues. V lost 4 bases and J 2 bases, leaving 12 bases between the germline ends. The CDR3 nucleotides read TGTGCCAGCAGCTCGGGGAGACAGACCTACGAGCAGTACTTC. This sequence encodes CASSSGRQTYEQYF.

This clonotype was picked up a small number of times. The chain combines TRBV19 with TRBJ2-7; 7 nucleotides match TRBD2. CDR1 LNHDA and CDR2 SQIVND come from the germline V gene (reference sequence). Trimming removed 3 bases from V and 0 bases from J; junction bases left unmatched: 5. The CDR3 is 15 residues long. CDR3 in amino acids: CASSIGAGVSYEQYF. The CDR3 DNA reads TGTGCCAGTAGTATTGGGGCGGGAGTCTCCTACGAGCAGTACTTC.

A remark on this clonotype: A junction boundary mismatches the germline segment, possibly from a read error. V and J are TRBV19 and TRBJ2-2, with 10 bases fitting TRBD1. The tail of the sequence fits TRBJ1-1 better, so the J call may be wrong. Germline values: CDR1 LNHDA, CDR2 SQIVND (reference sequence). This CDR3 is 17 amino acids long. The CDR3 spells CASSIDPDRGVSTGAFF. The CDR3 region has the DNA TGTGCCAGTAGTATAGACCCGGACAGGGGGGTGAGCACTGGAGCTTTCTTT.

Only a few counts were recorded for this clonotype. The rearrangement joins TRBV10-3 to TRBJ1-1, with 7 positions matching TRBD1. The CDR3 loop spans 14 amino acids. With 11 bases clipped from V and 3 bases from J, the junction kept 12 bases outside the gene matches. CDR1 ENHRY and CDR2 SYGVKD come from the germline V gene. The CDR3 nucleotides read TGTGCCGTCCAGGGGGAGGAGGGGTACACTGAAGCTTTCTTT. It specifies CAVQGEEGYTEAFF.

This clonotype has at least ten counts. The V call is TRBV12-3 or TRBV12-4, the J call TRBJ2-3, with 10 bases identical to TRBD2. With V trimmed by 6 bases and J by 5 bases, 5 bases remained unmatched. The CDR3 runs to 14 residues. The CDR3 region is CASSDLAGVDTQYF. The CDR3 nucleotides read TGTGCCAGCAGCGACCTAGCGGGGGTAGATACGCAGTATTTT.